This TCR beta chain was captured in a study of early T cells in non-severe SARS-CoV-2 infection. Study-level background: The sequenced material was bulk RNA from unsorted whole blood, and its chains were unpaired.

The CDR3 has 11 residues. V shed 6 bases and J shed 12 bases, with 14 bases lying between them. CDR1 MDHEN and CDR2 SYDVKM come from the germline V gene. This clonotype was detected ten times or more. What it binds is not known. Study-wide results and caveats: The study's VDJdb matching favored anti-spike CD8 responses and missed private and CD4 specificities.

cDNA molecules, individually, were tagged with unique molecular identifiers. MiXCR was run by TCRdb on the 5' RACE reads, yielding one entry per CDR3 protein. The sample holds around 46,000 distinct CDR3 sequences; 9.5% to 13% are singletons and the top ten take just over 20%. The receptor was derived from an adult who was a healthcare worker with PCR-confirmed SARS-CoV-2 infection or an uninfected control (not recorded which). Sequenced input: whole blood. The chain employs TRBV28 and TRBJ1-1, with D possibly being TRBD1 (5 bases). The CDR3 sequence: CASSRSRETFF. In nucleotides, the CDR3 is TGTGCCAGCAGCCGCAGCAGGGAAACTTTCTTT. Full variable domain (missing parts from reference TRBV28 and TRBJ1-1): DVKVTQSSRYLVKRTGEKVFLECVQDMDHENMFWYRQDPGLGLRLIYFSYDVKMKEKGDIPEGYSVSREKKERFSLILESASTNQTSMYLCASSRSRETFFGQGTRLTVV.